The clone carrying this T cell receptor beta chain was counted a few times. Its target is unknown. The data were taken from a study of cytomegalovirus exposure and HLA in healthy donors. General study points: Per published accounts, TCR beta sequences correctly predicted the HLA-A and HLA-B alleles of most subjects. Cytomegalovirus association was assigned to approximately 160 TCR beta chains. TCR beta V- and J-gene trimming, according to a later analysis, was linked to a missense DCLRE1C variant.

Germline V gene data show CDR1 as SNHLY and CDR2 as FYNNEI. Trimming took off 5 bases at V and 10 bases at J, with 9 bases between the two ends. The CDR3 consists of 12 residues. Primers for the PCR totalled 60 Vbeta and 13 Jbeta. Repertoires were generated with immunoSEQ multiplex PCR, while TCRdb's copy carries only in-frame clones and drops some. The table has a few hundred thousand clones, over 70% seen once. The chain joins TRBV2 to TRBJ1-6, with unresolved D. The clonotype was recovered from a girl aged 2 to 10 in good health and CMV-seronegative. Sequencing was performed on PBMCs. The CDR3 DNA is TGTGCCAGCAGTCGTGAACGGTCACCCCTCCACTTT. It specifies CASSRERSPLHF.